These 15 T cell receptor beta chains share one sample of origin, sequenced in a study of OX40 agonist ivuxolimab in advanced cancers. Assay used: immunoSEQ multiplex PCR; TCRdb lists only in-frame clones, some missing. The sample has tens of thousands of clones; about 89% are singletons. The starting material was CD4+ or CD8+ T cells sorted from blood, obtained in a trial of the OX40 agonist ivuxolimab. Receptor source: an adult with an advanced solid tumor such as melanoma, head and neck, liver or kidney cancer.

The J gene is TRBJ2-7, the V gene TRBV4-2; 7 bases match TRBD1. Germline CDR1 and CDR2: LGHNA and YNFKEQ. The CDR3 extends over 15 amino acids. V lost 1 base, J lost 0 bases, and 3 bases stayed unmatched. In nucleotides, the CDR3 is TGTGCCAGCAGCCAAGCTGGGGACAGCTCCTACGAGCAGTACTTC. Translating it yields CASSQAGDSSYEQYF.

The chain couples TRBV7-2 to TRBJ2-1; D might be TRBD2 (6 bases). The CDR3 contains 13 residues. V gave up 6 bases and J gave up 3 bases, with 9 bases separating them. CDR1 is SGHTA, CDR2 FQGNSA, per germline. For the CDR3, the DNA is TGTGCCAGCAGTCCGACTAGCTACAATGAGCAGTTCTTC. It specifies CASSPTSYNEQFF.

The rearrangement joins TRBV30 to TRBJ1-4, with D perhaps TRBD1 (6 bases). V dropped 1 base and J dropped 7 bases, with 7 bases sitting between them. Germline CDR1 reads GTSNPN; CDR2 reads SVGIG (reference sequence). The CDR3 length is 12 residues. CDR3 DNA sequence: TGTGCCTGGAGTGGGACAGCTGAAAAACTGTTTTTT. Its protein product is CAWSGTAEKLFF.

The chain joins TRBV7-9 to TRBJ2-3, with 9 bases fitting TRBD2. The length of the CDR3 is 16 residues. The V segment lost 4 bases and the J segment 0 bases; nucleotides outside the gene matches: 5. The germline gives CDR1 SEHNR, CDR2 FQNEAQ (reference sequence). The chain's CDR3 is CASSYGLAQSTDTQYF. CDR3 in DNA: TGTGCCAGCAGCTACGGACTAGCGCAAAGCACAGATACGCAGTATTTT.

This chain uses TRBV21-1 with TRBJ2-1; the D call of TRBD2 is as the table states it, not checked on the DNA. TRBV21-1 is shown as a pseudogene. The length of the CDR3 is 12 residues. The CDR3 here is CASSNLGNEQFF. The CDR3 region has the DNA TGTGCCAGCAGCAATCTAGGTAATGAGCAGTTCTTC.

Only one count was recorded for this clone. The chain is built from TRBV28 and TRBJ1-3; 8 bases are shared with TRBD1. The CDR3 runs to 16 residues. Germline CDR1 reads MDHEN; CDR2 reads SYDVKM. V trimming: 4 bases; J trimming: 0 bases; junction bases outside the gene matches: 5. The CDR3 nucleotides are TGTGCCAGCAGTTACACCCAGGGGGCCTCTGGAAACACCATATATTTT. This gives the protein CASSYTQGASGNTIYF.

This chain connects TRBV5-1 to TRBJ2-7, with 7 bases identical to TRBD2. With 4 bases clipped from V and 5 bases from J, the junction kept 9 bases outside the gene matches. The CDR3 length is 14 residues. From germline, CDR1 is SGHRS and CDR2 YFSETQ. DNA of the CDR3: TGCGCCAGCAGCATGGGGGAGGGCCCCCACGAGCAGTACTTC. The encoded protein is CASSMGEGPHEQYF.

This chain joins TRBV5-4 and TRBJ2-2; D call uncertain. The CDR3 length is 15 residues. Germline V CDR1 and CDR2: SGHNT, YYREEE (reference sequence). Between the trimmed V and J ends, which lost 0 bases and 4 bases, there was a span of 10 bases. Here the CDR3 DNA reads TGTGCCAGCAGCTTGGTGGAGAGTTTCACCGGGGAGCTGTTTTTT. The encoded protein is CASSLVESFTGELFF.

J is TRBJ1-1 and V is TRBV4-1; D remains unclear. The V end lost 3 bases, the J end lost 3 bases, and 8 bases lay between the germline ends. Germline CDR1 is MGHRA and CDR2 is YSYEKL. The CDR3 totals 13 residues. CDR3 DNA: TGCGCCAGCAGCCAGGGTTCGTACACTGAAGCTTTCTTT. Protein product: CASSQGSYTEAFF.

The gene calls are TRBV9 and TRBJ2-3; 9 nucleotides agree with TRBD1. The CDR3 totals 15 residues. CDR1 is SGDLS and CDR2 is YYNGEE in the germline V gene. Trimming at V came to 0 bases and at J to 4 bases, leaving 3 bases not matched to a gene. CDR3 in amino acids: CASSVVGDRADTQYF. The CDR3 nucleotides are TGTGCCAGCAGCGTAGTTGGGGACAGGGCAGATACGCAGTATTTT.

This clone is a singleton in its sample. The chain has TRBV19 and TRBJ2-2, with D maybe TRBD2 (6 bases). The CDR3 has 17 residues. V lost 6 bases, J lost 10 bases, and 27 bases lay in between. The germline V gene has CDR1 LNHDA and CDR2 SQIVND (reference sequence). CDR3 DNA: TGTGCCAGTAGAACCCTTACTTTGGTAACCGGGGAGGAGGAGCTGTTTTTT. Translated: CASRTLTLVTGEEELFF.

V usage is TRBV25-1 and J usage is TRBJ1-3; tentatively, D is TRBD1 (5 bases). CDR3 length equals 14 residues. Germline V gene data show CDR1 as MGHDK and CDR2 as SYGVNS. V lost 8 bases to trimming and J lost 2 bases, with 13 bases between them. The CDR3 reads CASPGGAPGNTIYF. For the CDR3, the DNA is TGTGCCAGCCCTGGAGGGGCCCCTGGAAACACCATATATTTT.

A single count supports this clone. The chain employs TRBV7-9 and TRBJ2-1; D remains ambiguous. Trimming pared 5 bases from V and 6 bases from J, leaving 8 bases between. Germline CDR1 is SEHNR and CDR2 is FQNEAQ (reference sequence). The CDR3 runs 12 residues. Written as DNA, the CDR3 is TGTGCCAGCAGCCTTACTACCAATGAGCAGTTCTTC. Protein sequence: CASSLTTNEQFF.

The J gene is TRBJ2-7, the V gene TRBV5-1, with D perhaps matching TRBD1 (5 bases). The CDR3 runs to 14 residues. The germline CDR1 and CDR2 sequences are SGHRS and YFSETQ. With 2 bases removed from V and 6 bases from J, the gap between germline ends came to 15 bases. CDR3 DNA: TGCGCCAGCAGCTTTGGAAGGGGCGCCCTCGAGCAGTACTTC. Residues: CASSFGRGALEQYF.

The chain recombines TRBV28 with TRBJ2-7; D call uncertain. With 5 bases removed from V and 4 bases from J, the gap between germline ends came to 18 bases. The V gene's germline CDR1 is MDHEN and CDR2 SYDVKM. The CDR3 totals 15 residues. The CDR3 DNA is TGTGCCAGCAGTGTTTCGTTCCATATGGCTTACGAGCAGTACTTC. Translated, it gives CASSVSFHMAYEQYF.